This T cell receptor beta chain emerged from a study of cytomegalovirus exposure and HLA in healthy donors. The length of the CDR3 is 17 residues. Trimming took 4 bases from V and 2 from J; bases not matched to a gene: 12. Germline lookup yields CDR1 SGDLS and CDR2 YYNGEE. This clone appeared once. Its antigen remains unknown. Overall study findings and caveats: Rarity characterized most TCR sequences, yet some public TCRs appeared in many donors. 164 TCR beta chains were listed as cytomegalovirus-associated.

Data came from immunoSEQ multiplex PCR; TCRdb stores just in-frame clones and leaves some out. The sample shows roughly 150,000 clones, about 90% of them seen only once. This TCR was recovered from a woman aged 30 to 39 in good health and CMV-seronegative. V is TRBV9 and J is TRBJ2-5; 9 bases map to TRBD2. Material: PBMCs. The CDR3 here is CASSTTAGGRVQETQYF. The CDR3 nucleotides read TGTGCCAGCAGCACGACGGCGGGGGGGCGAGTTCAAGAGACCCAGTACTTC. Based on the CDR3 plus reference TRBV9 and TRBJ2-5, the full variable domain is DSGVTQTPKHLITATGQRVTLRCSPRSGDLSVYWYQQSLDQGLQFLIQYYNGEERAKGNILERFSAQQFPDLHSELNLSSLELGDSALYFCASSTTAGGRVQETQYFGPGTRLLVL.